Listed below are T cell receptor beta chains from one sample, sequenced in a study of blood T cells in healthy people across ages. TCRdb passed the 5' RACE reads through MiXCR, listing each CDR3 protein once. The sample yields some 1.5 million distinct CDR3 sequences, 28% seen once. Material: blood. These receptors came from a woman aged 25 to 39 in good health. Both conserved end residues are part of each CDR3. A D gene is named only where the DNA matches it firmly. The size entry is marked missing in some rows and otherwise reads once, few, many or a size class.

CDR3aa: CASVDSGANVLTF
CDR3nt: TGTGCCAGCGTAGACTCTGGGGCCAACGTCCTGACTTTC
j_gene: TRBJ2-6
abundance: .
d_gene: .
v_gene: TRBV3-1

CDR3aa: CSAILRTADSYNEQFF
CDR3nt: TGCAGTGCTATACTACGGACGGCTGATTCCTACAATGAGCAGTTCTTC
j_gene: TRBJ2-1
abundance: .
d_gene: .
v_gene: TRBV20-1

CDR3aa: CASSQDFGRDTQYF
CDR3nt: TGTGCCAGCAGCCAAGACTTTGGCCGAGATACGCAGTATTTT
j_gene: TRBJ2-3
abundance: .
d_gene: .
v_gene: TRBV3-1

CDR3aa: CASSLDLDGQLGYGYTF
CDR3nt: TGTGCCAGCAGTTTAGACTTGGACGGTCAGCTAGGCTATGGCTACACCTTC
j_gene: TRBJ1-2
abundance: .
d_gene: .
v_gene: TRBV28

CDR3aa: CSVAAQFATDTQYF
CDR3nt: TGCAGCGTTGCAGCCCAATTCGCCACAGATACGCAGTATTTT
j_gene: TRBJ2-3
abundance: many
d_gene: .
v_gene: TRBV29-1

CDR3aa: CASSVGENNEQFF
CDR3nt: TGTGCCAGCAGCGTAGGGGAGAATAATGAGCAGTTCTTC
j_gene: TRBJ2-1
abundance: .
d_gene: .
v_gene: TRBV9

CDR3aa: CASSQALGRGPYF
CDR3nt: TGCGCCAGCAGCCAAGCATTGGGGAGGGGACCGTATTTT
j_gene: TRBJ2-3
abundance: .
d_gene: TRBD2
v_gene: TRBV4-3

CDR3aa: CSARDQQIPGANVLTF
CDR3nt: TGCAGTGCTAGAGATCAACAGATCCCTGGGGCCAACGTCCTGACTTTC
j_gene: TRBJ2-6
abundance: few
d_gene: .
v_gene: TRBV20-1

CDR3aa: CSVGGQSYGYTF
CDR3nt: TGCAGCGTTGGGGGACAGTCCTATGGCTACACCTTC
j_gene: TRBJ1-2
abundance: many
d_gene: TRBD1
v_gene: TRBV29-1

CDR3aa: CASRSQRGGTEAFF
CDR3nt: TGTGCCAGCAGATCACAAAGGGGGGGAACTGAAGCTTTCTTT
j_gene: TRBJ1-1
abundance: .
d_gene: .
v_gene: TRBV7-2

CDR3aa: CASSQAMGRRNIQYF
CDR3nt: TGCGCCAGCAGCCAAGCCATGGGTAGAAGAAACATTCAGTACTTC
j_gene: TRBJ2-4
abundance: many
d_gene: .
v_gene: TRBV4-1

CDR3aa: CASRSSLDTQYF
CDR3nt: TGTGCCAGCAGGTCTAGCCTAGATACGCAGTATTTT
j_gene: TRBJ2-3
abundance: .
d_gene: .
v_gene: TRBV12-3/TRBV12-4

CDR3aa: CAISDSFSSNQPQHF
CDR3nt: TGTGCCATCAGTGATTCCTTTTCTAGCAATCAGCCCCAGCATTTT
j_gene: TRBJ1-5
abundance: .
d_gene: .
v_gene: TRBV10-3